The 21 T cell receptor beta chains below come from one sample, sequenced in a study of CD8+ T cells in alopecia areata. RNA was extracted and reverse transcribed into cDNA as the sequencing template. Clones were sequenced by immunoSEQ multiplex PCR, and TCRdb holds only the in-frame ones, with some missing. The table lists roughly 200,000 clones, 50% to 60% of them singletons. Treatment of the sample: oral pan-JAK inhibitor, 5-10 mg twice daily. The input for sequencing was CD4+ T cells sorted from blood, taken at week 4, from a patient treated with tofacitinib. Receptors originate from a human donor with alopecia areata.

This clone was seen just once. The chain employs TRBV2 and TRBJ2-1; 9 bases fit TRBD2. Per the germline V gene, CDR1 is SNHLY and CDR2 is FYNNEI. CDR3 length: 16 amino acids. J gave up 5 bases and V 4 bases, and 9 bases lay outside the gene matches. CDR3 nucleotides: TGTGCCAGCAGTGGACTTGCGGGGGGGCCCGACAATGAGCAGTTCTTC. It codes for CASSGLAGGPDNEQFF.

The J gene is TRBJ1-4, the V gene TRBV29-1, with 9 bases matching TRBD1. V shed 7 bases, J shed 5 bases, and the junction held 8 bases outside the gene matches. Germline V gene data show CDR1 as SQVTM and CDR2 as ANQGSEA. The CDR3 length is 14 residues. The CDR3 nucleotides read TGCAGCGCTGGAAGGACAGGGGAAAATGAAAAACTGTTTTTT. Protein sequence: CSAGRTGENEKLFF.

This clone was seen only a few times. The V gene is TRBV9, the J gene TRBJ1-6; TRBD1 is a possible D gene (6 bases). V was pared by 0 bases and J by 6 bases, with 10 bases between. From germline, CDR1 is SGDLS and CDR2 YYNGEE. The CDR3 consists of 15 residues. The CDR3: CASSVDGTLNSPLHF. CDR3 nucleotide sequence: TGTGCCAGCAGCGTAGATGGGACACTTAATTCACCCCTCCACTTT. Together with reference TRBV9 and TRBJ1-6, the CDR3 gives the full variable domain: DSGVTQTPKHLITATGQRVTLRCSPRSGDLSVYWYQQSLDQGLQFLIQYYNGEERAKGNILERFSAQQFPDLHSELNLSSLELGDSALYFCASSVDGTLNSPLHFGNGTRLTVT.

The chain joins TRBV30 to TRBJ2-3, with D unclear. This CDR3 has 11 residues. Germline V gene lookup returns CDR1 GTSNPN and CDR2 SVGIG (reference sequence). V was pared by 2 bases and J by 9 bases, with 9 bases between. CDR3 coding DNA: TGTGCCTGGAGTACCTCTGGAACGCAGTATTTT. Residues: CAWSTSGTQYF.

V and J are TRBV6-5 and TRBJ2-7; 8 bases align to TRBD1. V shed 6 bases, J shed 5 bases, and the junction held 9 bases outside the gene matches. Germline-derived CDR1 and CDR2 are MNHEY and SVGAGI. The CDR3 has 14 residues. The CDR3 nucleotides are TGTGCCAGCAGGAACCGGGACAGGTTCCACGAGCAGTACTTC. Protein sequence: CASRNRDRFHEQYF.

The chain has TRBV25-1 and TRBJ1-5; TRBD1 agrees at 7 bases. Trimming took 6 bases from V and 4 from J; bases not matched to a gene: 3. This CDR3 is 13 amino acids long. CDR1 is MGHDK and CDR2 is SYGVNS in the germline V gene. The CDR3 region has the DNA TGTGCCAGCAGCACAGGGGCAAATCAGCCCCAGCATTTT. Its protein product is CASSTGANQPQHF.

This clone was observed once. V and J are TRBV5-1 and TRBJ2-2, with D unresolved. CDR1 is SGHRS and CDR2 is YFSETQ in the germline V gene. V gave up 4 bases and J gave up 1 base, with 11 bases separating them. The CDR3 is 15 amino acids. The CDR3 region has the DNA TGCGCCAGCAGCATGGACGGACGGAACACCGGGGAGCTGTTTTTT. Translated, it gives CASSMDGRNTGELFF.

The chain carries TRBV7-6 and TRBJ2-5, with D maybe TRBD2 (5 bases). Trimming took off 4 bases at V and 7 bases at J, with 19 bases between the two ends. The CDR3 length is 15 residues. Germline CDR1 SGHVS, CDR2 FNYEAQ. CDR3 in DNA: TGTGCCAGCAGCTCCCCGTTTAGCGCAGAGGGGACCCAGTACTTC. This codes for CASSSPFSAEGTQYF.

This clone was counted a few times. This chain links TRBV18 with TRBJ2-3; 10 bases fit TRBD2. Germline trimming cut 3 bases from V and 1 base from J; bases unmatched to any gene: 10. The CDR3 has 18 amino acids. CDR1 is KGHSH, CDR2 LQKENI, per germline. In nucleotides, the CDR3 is TGTGCCAGCTCACCTACTTCTCTAGCGGGGGCCCGCACAGATACGCAGTATTTT. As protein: CASSPTSLAGARTDTQYF.

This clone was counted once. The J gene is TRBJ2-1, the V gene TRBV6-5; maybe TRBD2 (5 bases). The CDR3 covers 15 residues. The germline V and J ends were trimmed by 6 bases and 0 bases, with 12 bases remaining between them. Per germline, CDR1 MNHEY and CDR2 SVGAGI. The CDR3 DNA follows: TGTGCCAGCAGCCAGGACTCGAGCTCCTACAATGAGCAGTTCTTC. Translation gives CASSQDSSSYNEQFF.

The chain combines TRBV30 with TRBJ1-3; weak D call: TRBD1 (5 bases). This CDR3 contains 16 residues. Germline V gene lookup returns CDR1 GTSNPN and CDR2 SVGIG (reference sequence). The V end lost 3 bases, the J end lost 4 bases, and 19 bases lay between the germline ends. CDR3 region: CAWSATPGVSGNTIYF. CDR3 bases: TGTGCCTGGAGCGCCACGCCGGGGGTATCAGGAAACACCATATATTTT.

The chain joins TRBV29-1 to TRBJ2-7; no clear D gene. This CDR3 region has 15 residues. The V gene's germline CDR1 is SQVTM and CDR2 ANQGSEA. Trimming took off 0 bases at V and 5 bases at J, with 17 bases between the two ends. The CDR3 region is CSVEEGKRGTDEQYF. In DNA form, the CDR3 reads TGCAGCGTTGAAGAAGGAAAAAGAGGTACCGACGAGCAGTACTTC.

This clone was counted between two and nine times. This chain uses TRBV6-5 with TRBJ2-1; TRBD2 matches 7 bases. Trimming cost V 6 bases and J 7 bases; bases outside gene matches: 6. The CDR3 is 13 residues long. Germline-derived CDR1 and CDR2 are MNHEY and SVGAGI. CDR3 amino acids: CASRSTGGNEQFF. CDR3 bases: TGTGCCAGCAGATCCACCGGGGGGAATGAGCAGTTCTTC.

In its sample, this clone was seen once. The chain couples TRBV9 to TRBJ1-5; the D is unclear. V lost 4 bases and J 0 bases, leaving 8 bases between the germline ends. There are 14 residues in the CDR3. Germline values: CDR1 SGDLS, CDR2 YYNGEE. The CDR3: CASSPQDSNQPQHF. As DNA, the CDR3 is TGTGCCAGCAGCCCGCAGGATAGCAATCAGCCCCAGCATTTT.

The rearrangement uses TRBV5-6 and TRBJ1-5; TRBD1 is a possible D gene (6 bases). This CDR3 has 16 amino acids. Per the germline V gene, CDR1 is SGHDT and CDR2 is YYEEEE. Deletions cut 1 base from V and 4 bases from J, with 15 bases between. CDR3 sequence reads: CASSLSIRGWNQPQHF. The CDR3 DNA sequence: TGTGCCAGCAGCTTGTCCATCAGGGGTTGGAATCAGCCCCAGCATTTT.

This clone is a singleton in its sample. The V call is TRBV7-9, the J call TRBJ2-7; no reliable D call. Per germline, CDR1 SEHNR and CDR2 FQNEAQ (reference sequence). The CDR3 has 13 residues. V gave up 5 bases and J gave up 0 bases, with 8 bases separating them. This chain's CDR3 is CASSPDFSYEQYF. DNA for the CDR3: TGTGCCAGCAGCCCAGACTTCTCCTACGAGCAGTACTTC.

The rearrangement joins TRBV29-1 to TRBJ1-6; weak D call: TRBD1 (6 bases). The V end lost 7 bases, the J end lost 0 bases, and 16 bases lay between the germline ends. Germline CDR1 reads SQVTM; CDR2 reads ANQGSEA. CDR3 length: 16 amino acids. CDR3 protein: CSATFRGGSYNSPLHF. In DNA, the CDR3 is TGCAGCGCGACTTTCAGGGGCGGCTCCTATAATTCACCCCTCCACTTT. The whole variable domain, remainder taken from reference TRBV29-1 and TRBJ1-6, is SAVISQKPSRDICQRGTSLTIQCQVDSQVTMMFWYRQQPGQSLTLIATANQGSEATYESGFVIDKFPISRPNLTFSTLTVSNMSPEDSSIYLCSATFRGGSYNSPLHFGNGTRLTVT.

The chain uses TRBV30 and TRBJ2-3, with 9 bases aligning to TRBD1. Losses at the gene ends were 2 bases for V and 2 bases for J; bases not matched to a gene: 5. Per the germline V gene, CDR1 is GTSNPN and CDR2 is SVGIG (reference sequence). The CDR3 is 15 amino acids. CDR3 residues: CAWSQGQGITDTQYF. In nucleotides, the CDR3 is TGTGCCTGGAGTCAGGGACAGGGCATCACAGATACGCAGTATTTT.

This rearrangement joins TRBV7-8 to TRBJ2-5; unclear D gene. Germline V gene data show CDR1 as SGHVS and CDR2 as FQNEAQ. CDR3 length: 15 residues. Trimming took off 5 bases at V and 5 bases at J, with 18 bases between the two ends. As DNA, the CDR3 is TGTGCCAGCAGCCTTTGGACGGAGTCTTCGGAGACCCAGTACTTC. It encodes CASSLWTESSETQYF.

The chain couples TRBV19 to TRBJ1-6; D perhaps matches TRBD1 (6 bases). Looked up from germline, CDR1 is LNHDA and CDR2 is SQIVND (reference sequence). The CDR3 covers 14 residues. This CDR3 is CACCRGFDNSPLHF. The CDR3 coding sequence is TGTGCATGCTGCAGGGGATTCGATAATTCACCCCTCCACTTT.

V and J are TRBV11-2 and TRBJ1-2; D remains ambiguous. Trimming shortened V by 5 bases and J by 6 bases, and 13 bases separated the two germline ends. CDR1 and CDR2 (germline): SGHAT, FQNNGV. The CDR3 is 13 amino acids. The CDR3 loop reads CASSQREGNGYTF. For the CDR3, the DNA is TGTGCCAGCAGCCAACGGGAAGGGAATGGCTACACCTTC.